This is a list of T cell receptor beta chains from one sample in a study of glioma-infiltrating T cells. TCRdb re-analysed the multiplex PCR reads in MiXCR, keeping a single row per CDR3 protein. The sample contains 150,000 or so distinct CDR3 sequences, about 39% of which appear only once. Sequencing was performed on glioma tissue, nonneoplastic brain tissue, or PBMCs (not recorded which). The origin of the receptors is a human donor with low-grade glioma or glioblastoma, undergoing nonglioma brain surgery, or in good health (not recorded which). Both conserved end residues are part of each CDR3. The D gene is left open where the match is weak. The size of a clone is reported for some rows only, either as once, few or many, or as a class for expanded clones.

j_call | d_call | clone_size | v_call | cdr3_aa | cdr3_nt
TRBJ2-5 | - | - | TRBV10-2 | CASSVLGQETQYF | TGCGCCAGCAGTGTTTTGGGCCAAGAGACCCAGTACTTC
TRBJ1-1 | - | - | TRBV7-9 | CASGLGGTQAFF | TGTGCCAGCGGCTTAGGCGGGACACAAGCTTTCTTT
TRBJ1-2 | - | - | TRBV28 | CASSLSGNYGYTF | TGTGCCAGCAGTTTATCCGGCAACTATGGCTACACCTTC
TRBJ1-1 | - | few | TRBV6-1 | CASSSRVNTEAFF | TGTGCCAGCAGTAGCAGGGTGAACACTGAAGCTTTCTTT
TRBJ1-5 | - | - | TRBV6-2/TRBV6-3 | CASSRMNHPQHF | TGTGCCAGCAGTCGAATGAATCATCCCCAGCATTTT
TRBJ2-2 | TRBD2 | - | TRBV20-1 | CSATPGLAGGRTGELFF | TGCAGTGCTACCCCGGGACTAGCGGGAGGGCGAACCGGGGAGCTGTTTTTT
TRBJ2-6 | - | - | TRBV6-1 | CAISSSGANVLTF | TGTGCCATATCCAGCTCTGGGGCCAACGTCCTGACTTTC
TRBJ1-1 | - | - | TRBV10-3 | CAISDLGGNTEAFF | TGTGCCATCAGTGATCTCGGTGGGAACACTGAAGCTTTCTTT
TRBJ1-1 | - | - | TRBV6-5 | CASSEQGDTEAFF | TGTGCCAGCAGTGAACAGGGAGACACTGAAGCTTTCTTT
TRBJ1-1 | - | many | TRBV6-6 | CASSYGGSNTEAFF | TGTGCCAGCAGTTACGGGGGTTCGAACACTGAAGCTTTCTTT
TRBJ2-1 | TRBD2 | - | TRBV7-2 | CASSTTGTNYNEQFF | TGTGCCAGCAGTACCACCGGGACTAACTACAATGAGCAGTTCTTC
TRBJ2-5 | - | - | TRBV25-1 | CASSPKGLFGETQYF | TGTGCCAGCAGCCCAAAGGGATTATTCGGGGAGACCCAGTACTTC
TRBJ1-1 | - | - | TRBV18 | CASSPIGTEAFF | TGTGCCAGCTCACCAATCGGCACTGAAGCTTTCTTT
TRBJ2-5 | - | once | TRBV12-3/TRBV12-4 | CASSLADRTQETQYF | TGTGCCAGCAGTTTAGCGGACCGGACTCAAGAGACCCAGTACTTC
TRBJ2-5 | - | - | TRBV20-1 | CSAPPSPGVETKYF | TGCAGTGCTCCACCCTCCCCCGGGGTAGAGACCAAGTACTTC
TRBJ2-7 | - | once | TRBV20-1 | CSASPGAYEQYF | TGCAGTGCTAGTCCAGGCGCCTACGAGCAGTACTTC
TRBJ1-1 | - | - | TRBV6-1 | CASSSTGRAEAFF | TGTGCCAGCAGTTCGACCGGGCGAGCTGAAGCTTTCTTT
TRBJ1-1 | TRBD1 | - | TRBV6-1 | CASREQGKDTEAFF | TGTGCCAGCAGGGAACAGGGGAAGGACACTGAAGCTTTCTTT
TRBJ2-3 | - | - | TRBV6-1 | CASSPGSTAQYF | TGTGCCAGCAGCCCCGGATCTACGGCGCAGTATTTT
TRBJ1-5 | TRBD1 | few | TRBV27 | CASRPQGASNQPQHF | TGTGCCAGCAGACCTCAGGGGGCAAGCAATCAGCCCCAGCATTTT
TRBJ1-5 | - | - | TRBV10-3 | CAISPSNQPQHF | TGTGCCATCAGTCCTAGTAATCAGCCCCAGCATTTT
TRBJ2-5 | TRBD2 | - | TRBV7-9 | CASSLVVGLGKETQYF | TGTGCCAGCAGCTTAGTAGTGGGACTAGGAAAAGAGACCCAGTACTTC
TRBJ2-1 | TRBD2 | - | TRBV27 | CASRTGTSGRNEQFF | TGTGCCAGCAGGACCGGGACTAGCGGTAGGAATGAGCAGTTCTTC
TRBJ1-2 | TRBD1 | - | TRBV28 | CASSPGTVYGYTF | TGTGCCAGCAGTCCGGGGACAGTCTATGGCTACACCTTC
TRBJ2-1 | - | - | TRBV6-1 | CASRGRVSYNEQFF | TGTGCCAGCAGGGGGCGGGTATCCTACAATGAGCAGTTCTTC
TRBJ1-1 | - | - | TRBV6-2/TRBV6-3 | CASSYSQDRARNTEAFF | TGTGCCAGCAGTTACTCTCAGGACCGTGCCCGGAACACTGAAGCTTTCTTT
TRBJ2-7 | - | - | TRBV6-5 | CASSQYADLTYEQYF | TGTGCCAGCAGTCAATACGCCGACCTAACCTACGAGCAGTACTTC
TRBJ2-5 | TRBD2 | - | TRBV25-1 | CASSEGVAGGQVQYF | TGTGCCAGCAGTGAAGGGGTAGCGGGGGGCCAAGTCCAGTACTTC
TRBJ2-3 | - | - | TRBV4-1 | CASSPMTSGISTDTQYF | TGCGCCAGCAGCCCTATGACGTCTGGAATTAGCACAGATACGCAGTATTTT
TRBJ1-5 | - | few | TRBV6-2/TRBV6-3 | CASSWLSNQPQHF | TGTGCCAGCAGTTGGTTGAGCAATCAGCCCCAGCATTTT
TRBJ2-3 | - | - | TRBV6-4 | CASSDYPTTDTQYF | TGTGCCAGCAGTGACTATCCGACCACAGATACGCAGTATTTT
TRBJ2-5 | TRBD1 | - | TRBV3-1 | CASSQGWTGRETQYF | TGTGCCAGCAGCCAAGGTTGGACAGGGAGAGAGACCCAGTACTTC
TRBJ2-1 | - | - | TRBV6-1 | CASSRGGTYNEQFF | TGTGCCAGCAGTAGGGGGGGGACATACAATGAGCAGTTCTTC
TRBJ1-5 | TRBD1 | - | TRBV7-2 | CASSPGQDLAQPQHF | TGTGCCAGCAGCCCGGGACAGGACCTAGCTCAGCCCCAGCATTTT
TRBJ1-1 | TRBD1 | - | TRBV20-1 | CSARGDREDPEAFF | TGCAGTGCTAGAGGGGACAGGGAAGATCCTGAAGCTTTCTTT
TRBJ1-3 | - | once | TRBV6-5 | CASSQPYGNTIYF | TGTGCCAGCAGTCAACCGTATGGAAACACCATATATTTT
TRBJ2-1 | TRBD2 | - | TRBV27 | CASSLGGNWINEQFF | TGTGCCAGCAGTTTGGGAGGGAATTGGATCAATGAGCAGTTCTTC
TRBJ2-2 | TRBD2 | few | TRBV20-1 | CSAYDLAGGDTGELFF | TGCAGCGCGTACGACCTAGCGGGAGGGGACACCGGGGAGCTGTTTTTT
TRBJ2-1 | TRBD2 | - | TRBV6-1 | CASRLGLAGGCNEQFF | TGTGCCAGCAGGTTAGGGCTAGCGGGAGGATGCAATGAGCAGTTCTTC
TRBJ1-3 | TRBD1 | - | TRBV7-8 | CASSLEATGSGNTIYF | TGTGCCAGCAGCTTAGAAGCGACAGGGTCTGGAAACACCATATATTTT
TRBJ2-7 | TRBD2 | few | TRBV6-1 | CASSYGTSGFYEQYF | TGTGCCAGCAGCTACGGGACTAGCGGGTTCTACGAGCAGTACTTC
TRBJ1-2 | - | - | TRBV20-1 | CSAREGTNYGYTF | TGCAGTGCTAGAGAGGGAACTAACTATGGCTACACCTTC
TRBJ2-3 | - | - | TRBV4-2 | CASSQGGPADTQYF | TGTGCCAGCAGCCAAGGAGGCCCAGCAGATACGCAGTATTTT
TRBJ2-1 | TRBD2 | - | TRBV27 | CASSLASSGRHSYNEQFF | TGTGCCAGCAGTTTAGCCTCTAGCGGGAGACACTCCTACAATGAGCAGTTCTTC
TRBJ1-5 | - | - | TRBV7-8 | CASSQNRGGNQPQHF | TGTGCCAGCAGTCAAAACAGAGGCGGCAATCAGCCCCAGCATTTT
TRBJ2-7 | - | - | TRBV28 | CASSFPTISYGQYF | TGTGCCAGCAGTTTTCCGACAATCTCCTACGGGCAGTACTTC
TRBJ2-6 | - | - | TRBV2 | CASSSGSGANVLTF | TGTGCCAGCAGCTCCGGCTCTGGGGCCAACGTCCTGACTTTC
TRBJ1-1 | - | - | TRBV4-2 | CASSQVAGVGTEAFF | TGTGCCAGCAGCCAAGTAGCCGGGGTGGGCACTGAAGCTTTCTTT
TRBJ2-1 | - | few | TRBV12-3/TRBV12-4 | CASRSGQGSRNEQFF | TGTGCCAGCAGGTCGGGTCAGGGTAGTAGGAATGAGCAGTTCTTC
TRBJ1-6 | - | few | TRBV6-2/TRBV6-3 | CASSYRDSPLHF | TGTGCCAGCAGTTACAGAGATTCACCCCTCCACTTT
TRBJ2-3 | TRBD1 | many | TRBV6-1 | CASSEGQETDTQYF | TGTGCCAGCAGTGAGGGACAGGAAACAGATACGCAGTATTTT
TRBJ1-5 | - | few | TRBV7-2 | CASSADTNQPQHF | TGTGCCAGCAGCGCGGATACTAATCAGCCCCAGCATTTT
TRBJ2-5 | TRBD2 | - | TRBV7-2 | CASRQGLAQETQYF | TGTGCCAGCAGACAGGGACTAGCGCAAGAGACCCAGTACTTC